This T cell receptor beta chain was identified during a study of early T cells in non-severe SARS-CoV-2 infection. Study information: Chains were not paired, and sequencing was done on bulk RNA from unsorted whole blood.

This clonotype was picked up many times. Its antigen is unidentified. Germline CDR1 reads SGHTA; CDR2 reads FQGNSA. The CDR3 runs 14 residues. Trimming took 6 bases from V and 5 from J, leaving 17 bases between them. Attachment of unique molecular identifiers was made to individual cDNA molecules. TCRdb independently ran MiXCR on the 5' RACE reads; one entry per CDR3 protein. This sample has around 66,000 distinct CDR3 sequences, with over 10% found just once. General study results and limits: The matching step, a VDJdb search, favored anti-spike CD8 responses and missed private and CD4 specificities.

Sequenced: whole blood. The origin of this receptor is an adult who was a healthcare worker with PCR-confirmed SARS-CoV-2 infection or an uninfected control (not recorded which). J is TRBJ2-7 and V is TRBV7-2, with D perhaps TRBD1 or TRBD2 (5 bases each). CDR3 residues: CASRRDRRVHEQYF. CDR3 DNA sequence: TGTGCCAGCAGACGGGACCGCCGGGTACACGAGCAGTACTTC.